This TCR beta chain was retrieved from a study of shared clonotypes between healthy human individuals. Per germline, CDR1 LNHDA and CDR2 SQIVND (reference sequence). V lost 7 bases and J 3 bases, leaving 16 bases between the germline ends. The CDR3 runs to 15 residues. In the naive CD8 group, cells lacked CD45RO and were positively selected for CCR7, so terminally differentiated effector memory CD45RA+ cells were left out. Profiled with immunoSEQ multiplex PCR; TCRdb holds only in-frame clones, not every one. The profile shows around 2.1 million clones, 85% to 95% of them singletons. In its sample, this clone was seen once.

The chain carries TRBV19 and TRBJ2-1, with D possibly being TRBD1 (6 bases). Input material: naive CD8+ T cells from PBMCs. This receptor was identified in a man between 18 and 35 years old in good health. Some clones in this sample may be carry-over from other donors' samples. The CDR3 DNA reads as TGTGCCAGTATGGGAGCAGGGGAAAACTACAATGAGCAGTTCTTC. Translated: CASMGAGENYNEQFF.